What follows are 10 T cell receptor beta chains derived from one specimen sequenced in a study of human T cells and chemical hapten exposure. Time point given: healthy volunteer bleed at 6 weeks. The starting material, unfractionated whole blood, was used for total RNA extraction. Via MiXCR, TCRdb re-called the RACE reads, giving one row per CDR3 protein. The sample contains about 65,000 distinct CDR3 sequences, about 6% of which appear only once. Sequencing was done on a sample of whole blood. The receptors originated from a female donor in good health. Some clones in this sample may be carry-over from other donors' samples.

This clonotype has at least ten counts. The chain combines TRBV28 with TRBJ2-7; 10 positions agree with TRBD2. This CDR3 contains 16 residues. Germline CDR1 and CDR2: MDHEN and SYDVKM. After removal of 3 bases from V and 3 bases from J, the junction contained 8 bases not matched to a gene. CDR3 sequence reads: CASSFPAGGPIYEQYF. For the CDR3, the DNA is TGTGCCAGCAGTTTTCCAGCGGGAGGGCCTATCTACGAGCAGTACTTC.

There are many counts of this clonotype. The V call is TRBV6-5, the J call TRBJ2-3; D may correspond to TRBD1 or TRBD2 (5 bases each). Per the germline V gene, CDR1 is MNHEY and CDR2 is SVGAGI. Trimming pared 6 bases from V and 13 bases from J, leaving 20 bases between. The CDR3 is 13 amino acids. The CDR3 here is CASRRDAPQLEYF. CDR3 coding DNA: TGTGCCAGCAGACGGGACGCCCCGCAGTTGGAGTATTTT.

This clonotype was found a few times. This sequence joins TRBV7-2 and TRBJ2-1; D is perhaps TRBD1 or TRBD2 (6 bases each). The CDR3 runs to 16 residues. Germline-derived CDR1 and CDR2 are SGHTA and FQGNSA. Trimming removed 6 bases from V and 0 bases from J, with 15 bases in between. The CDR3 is CASSSSGGPSYNEQFF. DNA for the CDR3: TGTGCCAGCAGTTCTTCCGGGGGCCCCTCCTACAATGAGCAGTTCTTC. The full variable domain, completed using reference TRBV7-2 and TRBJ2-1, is GAGVSQSPSNKVTEKGKDVELRCDPISGHTALYWYRQSLGQGLEFLIYFQGNSAPDKSGLPSDRFSAERTGGSVSTLTIQRTQQEDSAVYLCASSSSGGPSYNEQFFGPGTRLTVL.

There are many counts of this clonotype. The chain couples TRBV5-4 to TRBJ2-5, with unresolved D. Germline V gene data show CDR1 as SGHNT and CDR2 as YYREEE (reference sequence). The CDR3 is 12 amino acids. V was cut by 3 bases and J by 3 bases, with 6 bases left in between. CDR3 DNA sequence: TGTGCCAGCAGCTACAGAGAAGAGACCCAGTACTTC. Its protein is CASSYREETQYF.

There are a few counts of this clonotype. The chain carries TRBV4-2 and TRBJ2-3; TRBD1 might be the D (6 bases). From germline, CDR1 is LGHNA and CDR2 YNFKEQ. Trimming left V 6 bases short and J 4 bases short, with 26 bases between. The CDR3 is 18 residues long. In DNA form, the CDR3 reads TGTGCCAGCAGACATATTCAAGGGGGAGTCTTGGTCGCAGATACGCAGTATTTT. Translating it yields CASRHIQGGVLVADTQYF.

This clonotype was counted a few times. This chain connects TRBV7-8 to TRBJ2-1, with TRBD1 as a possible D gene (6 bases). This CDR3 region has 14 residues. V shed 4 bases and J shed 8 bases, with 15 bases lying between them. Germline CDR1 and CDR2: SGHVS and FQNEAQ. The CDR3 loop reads CASSYVRGWDEQFF. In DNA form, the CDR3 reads TGTGCCAGCAGCTACGTGAGGGGGTGGGATGAGCAGTTCTTC.

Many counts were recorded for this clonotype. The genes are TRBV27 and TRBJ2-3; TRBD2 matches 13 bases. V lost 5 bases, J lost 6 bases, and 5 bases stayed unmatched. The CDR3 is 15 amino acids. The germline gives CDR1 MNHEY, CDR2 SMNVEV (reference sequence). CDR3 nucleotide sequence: TGTGCCAGCAGTACACTAGCGGGAGGGTGGGATACGCAGTATTTT. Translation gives CASSTLAGGWDTQYF.

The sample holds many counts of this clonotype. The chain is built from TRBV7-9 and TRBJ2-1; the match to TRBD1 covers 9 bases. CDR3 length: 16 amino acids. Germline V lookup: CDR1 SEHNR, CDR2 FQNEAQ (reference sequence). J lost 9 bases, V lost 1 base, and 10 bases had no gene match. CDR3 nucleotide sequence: TGTGCCAGCAGCTTAGGGGACAGGGATTTGACGGCTGAGCAGTTCTTC. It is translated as CASSLGDRDLTAEQFF.

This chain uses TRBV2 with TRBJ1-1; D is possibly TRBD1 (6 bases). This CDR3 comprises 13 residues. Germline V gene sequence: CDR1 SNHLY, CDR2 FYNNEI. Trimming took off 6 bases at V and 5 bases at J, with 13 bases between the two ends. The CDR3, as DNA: TGTGCCAGCAGATCCATTCAGGGGACTGAAGCTTTCTTT. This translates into CASRSIQGTEAFF.

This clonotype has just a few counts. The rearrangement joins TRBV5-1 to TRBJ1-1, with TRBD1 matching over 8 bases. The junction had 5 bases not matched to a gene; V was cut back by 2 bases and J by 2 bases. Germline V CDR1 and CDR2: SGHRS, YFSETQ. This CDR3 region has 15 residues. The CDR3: CASSFIAGGNTEAFF. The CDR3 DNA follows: TGCGCCAGCAGCTTCATAGCAGGGGGCAACACTGAAGCTTTCTTT.